Following are 10 T cell receptor beta chains from one sample sequenced in a study of a mutant IDH1 vaccine in newly diagnosed glioma. Profiled with immunoSEQ multiplex PCR; TCRdb holds only in-frame clones, not every one. The repertoire holds fewer than 75,000 clones, 84% seen once, with more than 7.5% in the top ten. Time point given: week 11, during vaccination. Doses comprised 300 ug of mutant IDH1 20-mer peptide each, plus topical imiquimod. For these receptors, no antigen is known. The sequencing here drew on PBMCs, taken from a glioma patient whose treatment included an IDH1 peptide vaccine. The receptor set was obtained from a woman aged 45-65 years with glioma.

The chain employs TRBV7-9 and TRBJ2-7; 7 bases are shared with TRBD2. The germline V gene has CDR1 SEHNR and CDR2 FQNEAQ (reference sequence). J was trimmed by 5 bases and V by 6 bases; bases with no gene match: 10. This CDR3 comprises 14 residues. The CDR3 sequence is CASRNGLGVDEQYF. CDR3 coding DNA: TGTGCCAGCAGAAACGGACTAGGAGTCGACGAGCAGTACTTC.

A single count supports this clone. The chain joins TRBV2 to TRBJ1-5; D unresolved. The CDR3 extends over 11 amino acids. V dropped 3 bases and J dropped 12 bases, with 9 bases sitting between them. Germline V gene lookup returns CDR1 SNHLY and CDR2 FYNNEI. In DNA, the CDR3 is TGTGCCAGCAGTGATCTTAGTAACCAGCATTTT. It codes for CASSDLSNQHF.

The chain is built from TRBV28 and TRBJ2-2; 12 bases are a match to TRBD2. The CDR3 is 16 amino acids. V trimming: 5 bases; J trimming: 7 bases; junction bases outside the gene matches: 8. Per germline, CDR1 MDHEN and CDR2 SYDVKM. The chain's CDR3 is CASSLLAGGFGGELFF. The CDR3 bases are TGTGCCAGCAGTCTCCTAGCGGGGGGGTTTGGCGGGGAGCTGTTTTTT.

The genes are TRBV5-4 and TRBJ2-2; no firm D call. Germline V gene lookup returns CDR1 SGHNT and CDR2 YYREEE (reference sequence). The ends were cut back, 4 bases at V and 1 base at J, with 11 bases in the middle. The CDR3 covers 15 residues. Written as DNA, the CDR3 is TGTGCCAGCAGCCTCCAATTGGAGAACACCGGGGAGCTGTTTTTT. Its translation: CASSLQLENTGELFF.

This chain links TRBV19 with TRBJ2-4, with D possibly matching TRBD2 (6 bases). This CDR3 has 13 amino acids. The germline gives CDR1 LNHDA, CDR2 SQIVND (reference sequence). Trimming cost V 5 bases and J 10 bases, with 15 bases left between them. This CDR3 reads CASSSTRAGIQYF. The CDR3 DNA follows: TGTGCCAGTAGTTCGACAAGGGCGGGGATTCAGTACTTC.

The rearrangement joins TRBV11-2 to TRBJ2-7; no definite D call. Germline CDR1 SGHAT, CDR2 FQNNGV. The CDR3 spans 14 residues. V lost 5 bases and J lost 0, with 11 bases in between. This CDR3 is CASSKAQFSYEQYF. The CDR3 DNA is TGTGCCAGCAGCAAAGCCCAGTTCTCCTACGAGCAGTACTTC. The variable domain in full, completed from reference TRBV11-2 and TRBJ2-7, reads EAGVAQSPRYKIIEKRQSVAFWCNPISGHATLYWYQQILGQGPKLLIQFQNNGVVDDSQLPKDRFSAERLKGVDSTLKIQPAKLEDSAVYLCASSKAQFSYEQYFGPGTRLTVT.

The V and J genes are TRBV28 and TRBJ1-5; 8 bases align to TRBD1. Germline CDR1 MDHEN, CDR2 SYDVKM. The J segment lost 7 bases and the V segment lost 9 bases, leaving 5 bases of the junction unmatched. The CDR3 has 12 residues. CDR3 residues: CASLTGGQPQHF. The CDR3, as DNA: TGTGCCAGTTTAACAGGGGGACAGCCCCAGCATTTT.

The chain joins TRBV10-3 to TRBJ2-7; tentative D call: TRBD1 (6 bases). The CDR3 spans 14 residues. V was pared by 0 bases and J by 4 bases, with 10 bases between. Germline values: CDR1 ENHRY, CDR2 SYGVKD. The CDR3 here is CAISESGTSYEQYF. CDR3 DNA: TGTGCCATCAGTGAGTCGGGGACATCGTACGAGCAGTACTTC.

J is TRBJ1-5 and V is TRBV2; D ambiguous. The germline gives CDR1 SNHLY, CDR2 FYNNEI. Between the trimmed V and J ends, which lost 3 bases and 2 bases, there was a span of 11 bases. This CDR3 is 15 amino acids long. CDR3 residues: CASSEQGFGNQPQHF. The DNA of the CDR3 is TGTGCCAGCAGTGAGCAAGGTTTCGGCAATCAGCCCCAGCATTTT.

The CDR3 sequence is CASSPQGQGNEKLFF. CDR3 DNA sequence: TGTGCCAGCTCACCACAGGGACAGGGGAATGAAAAACTGTTTTTT. The chain joins TRBV18 to TRBJ1-4, with 10 nucleotides matching TRBD1. V trimming: 1 base; J trimming: 5 bases; junction bases outside the gene matches: 1. The CDR3 contains 15 residues. The germline V gene encodes CDR1 KGHSH and CDR2 LQKENI.